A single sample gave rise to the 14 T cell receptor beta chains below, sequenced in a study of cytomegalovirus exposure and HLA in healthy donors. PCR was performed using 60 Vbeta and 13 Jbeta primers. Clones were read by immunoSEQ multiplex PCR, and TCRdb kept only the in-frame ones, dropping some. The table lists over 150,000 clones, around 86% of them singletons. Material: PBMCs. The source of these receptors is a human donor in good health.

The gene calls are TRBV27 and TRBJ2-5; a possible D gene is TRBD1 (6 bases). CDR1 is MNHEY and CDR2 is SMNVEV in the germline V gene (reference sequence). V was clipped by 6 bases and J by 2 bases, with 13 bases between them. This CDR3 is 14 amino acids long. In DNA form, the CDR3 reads TGTGCCAGCAGCCGAGGACAGAATCAAGAGACCCAGTACTTC. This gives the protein CASSRGQNQETQYF.

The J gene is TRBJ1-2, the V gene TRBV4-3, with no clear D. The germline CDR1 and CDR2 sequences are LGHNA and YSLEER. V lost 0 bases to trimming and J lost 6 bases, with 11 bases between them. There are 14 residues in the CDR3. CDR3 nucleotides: TGCGCCAGCAGCCAAGAGGCCACAGAAGATGGCTACACCTTC. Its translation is CASSQEATEDGYTF.

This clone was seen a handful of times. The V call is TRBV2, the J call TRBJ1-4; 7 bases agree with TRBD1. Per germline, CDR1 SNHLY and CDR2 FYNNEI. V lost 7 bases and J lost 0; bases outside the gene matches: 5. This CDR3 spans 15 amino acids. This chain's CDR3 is CASNNGQATNEKLFF. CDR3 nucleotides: TGTGCCAGCAATAATGGACAGGCAACTAATGAAAAACTGTTTTTT.

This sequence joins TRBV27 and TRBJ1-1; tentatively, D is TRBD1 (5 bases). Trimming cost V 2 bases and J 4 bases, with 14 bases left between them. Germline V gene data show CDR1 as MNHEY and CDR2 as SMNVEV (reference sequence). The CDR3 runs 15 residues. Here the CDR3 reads CASSLTGPWATEAFF. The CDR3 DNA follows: TGTGCCAGCAGTTTAACAGGTCCTTGGGCCACTGAAGCTTTCTTT.

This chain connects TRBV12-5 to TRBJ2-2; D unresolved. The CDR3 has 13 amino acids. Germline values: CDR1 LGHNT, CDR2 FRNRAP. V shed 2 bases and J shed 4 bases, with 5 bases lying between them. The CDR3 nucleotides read TGTGCTAGTGGTTTGACGGTCACCGGGGAGCTGTTTTTT. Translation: CASGLTVTGELFF.

The CDR3 bases are TGCAGTGCTAGGACAGGGGCTGGCTACACCTTC. Its translation is CSARTGAGYTF. The genes are TRBV20-1 and TRBJ1-2; the match to TRBD1 covers 8 bases. Trimming at V came to 3 bases and at J to 7 bases, leaving 1 base not matched to a gene. Germline V CDR1 and CDR2: DFQATT, SNEGSKA (reference sequence). This CDR3 is 11 amino acids long.

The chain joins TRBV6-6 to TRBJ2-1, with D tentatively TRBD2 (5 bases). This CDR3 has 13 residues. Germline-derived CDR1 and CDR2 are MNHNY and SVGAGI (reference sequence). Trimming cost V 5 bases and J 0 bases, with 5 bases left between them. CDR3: CASSRGSYNEQFF. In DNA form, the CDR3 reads TGTGCCAGCAGTCGGGGCTCCTACAATGAGCAGTTCTTC.

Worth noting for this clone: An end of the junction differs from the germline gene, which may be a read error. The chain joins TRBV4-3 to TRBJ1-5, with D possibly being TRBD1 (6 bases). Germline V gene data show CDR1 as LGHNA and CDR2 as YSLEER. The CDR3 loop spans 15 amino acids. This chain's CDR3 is CAGSHQTGYDQPQHF. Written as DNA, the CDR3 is TGCGCCGGCAGCCACCAAACAGGGTACGATCAGCCCCAGCATTTT.

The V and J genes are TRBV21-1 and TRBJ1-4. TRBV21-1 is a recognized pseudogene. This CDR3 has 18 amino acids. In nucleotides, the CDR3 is TGTGCCAGCAGCAAAGCCATAGGGGGGGAAACAACTAATGAAAAACTGTTTTTT. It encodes CASSKAIGGETTNEKLFF.

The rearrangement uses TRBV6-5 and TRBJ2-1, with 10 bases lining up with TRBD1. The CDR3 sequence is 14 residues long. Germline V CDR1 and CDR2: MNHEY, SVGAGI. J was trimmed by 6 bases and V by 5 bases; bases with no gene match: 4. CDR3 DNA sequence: TGTGCCAGCAGTAGGGACAGGGGTTTCAATGAGCAGTTCTTC. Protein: CASSRDRGFNEQFF.

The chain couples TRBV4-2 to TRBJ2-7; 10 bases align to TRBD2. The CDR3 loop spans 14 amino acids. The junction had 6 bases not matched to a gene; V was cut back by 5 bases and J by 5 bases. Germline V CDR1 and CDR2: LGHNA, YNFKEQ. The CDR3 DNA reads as TGTGCCAGCAGCTTAAGCGGGGGGGCCGACGAGCAGTACTTC. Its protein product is CASSLSGGADEQYF.

DNA of the CDR3: TGCAGTGCTAGAATCAACTACGAGCAGTACTTC. Its protein product is CSARINYEQYF. This chain links TRBV20-1 with TRBJ2-7; D call uncertain. In germline, CDR1 is DFQATT, CDR2 SNEGSKA (reference sequence). The V end was cut by 2 bases, the J end by 3 bases, with 5 bases between. The CDR3 consists of 11 residues.

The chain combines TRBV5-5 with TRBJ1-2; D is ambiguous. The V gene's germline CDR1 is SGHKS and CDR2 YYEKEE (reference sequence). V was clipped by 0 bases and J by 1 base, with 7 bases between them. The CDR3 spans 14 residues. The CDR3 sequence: CASSLAQFNYGYTF. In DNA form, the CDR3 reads TGTGCCAGCAGCTTGGCACAGTTTAACTATGGCTACACCTTC.

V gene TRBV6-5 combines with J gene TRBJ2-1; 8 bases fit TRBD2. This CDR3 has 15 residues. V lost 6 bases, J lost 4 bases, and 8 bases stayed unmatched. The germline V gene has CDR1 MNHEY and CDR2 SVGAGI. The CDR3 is CASSPEGGGYNEQFF. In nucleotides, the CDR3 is TGTGCCAGCAGCCCGGAGGGCGGGGGGTACAATGAGCAGTTCTTC.